This T cell receptor beta chain was captured by sequencing in a study of blood T cell repertoires in COVID-19 (dated by TCRdb to the early 2020s). For the study in its entirety: Samples covering the acute and convalescent phases of COVID-19 were provided by collaborators in the United States, Italy and Spain. The material from the prospective study consisted of cDNA or gDNA derived from T cells, B-cell-depleted T cells, or PBMCs. The dataset comprised deeply sampled blood TCRbeta repertoires from subjects exposed to, actively infected with, or recovered from COVID-19. A freely available public database, intended as a resource for researchers studying the immune response to SARS-CoV-2, is where the repertoires were released. The samples were drawn from the first 160 participants of the ongoing ImmuneRACE study and from more than 1,000 subjects provided by 6 global collaborators. A de-identified subject ID, COVID-19 status, age in years and sex were almost always included in the sample metadata. HLA class I and class II types, where available, came from metadata supplied by the sample provider rather than from assay-based typing.

The cysteine opens and the phenylalanine closes a CDR3 of 15 amino acids. Only the CDR3 DNA is retained, 45 bases long and in frame from the first base. V is trimmed back by 5 bases and J by 2 bases, and the junction contains 8 bases that no gene match accounts for. In the germline V gene, CDR1 corresponds to MDHEN and CDR2 to SYDVKM. For this clone: It lacks a known antigen. Base qualities were left out, and no much larger clone turns up one base away.

Summary of the overall study and its limitations: Clinical and demographic metadata were provided uncurated, with the amount varying by source and participant.

Whole blood was collected in K2EDTA tubes by collaborating institutions according to the institutions' own protocols. For TCRbeta analysis, collaborator samples were shipped as frozen whole blood, as isolated PBMCs, or as DNA extracted from either sample type. TCRbeta CDR3 regions were amplified from genomic DNA using the immunoSEQ Assay, a bias-controlled multiplex PCR. Processing in the source paper ran as follows. Within the assay, amplification of reference gene primers was used to estimate how many nucleated cells each sample contained. To quantify the absolute abundance of each unique TCRbeta CDR3 rearrangement, sequence reads were collapsed and filtered. For each sample, productive Simpson clonality was calculated as the square root of Simpson's diversity index across productive rearrangements. Imported from immuneACCESS, the table was reduced by TCRdb to in-frame sequences with V and J called. These copies leave out some clones; in studies compared against another copy, an unresolved V gene accounts for under half, and the cause of the remainder is not known. V, J and clone size derive from that table, while D and trimming were established from the DNA sequence. Across this sample there are some 89,000 clones, with over 85% seen only once. The ten largest clones take up roughly 2.3% of the sample.

The source material was peripheral blood. This chain joins TRBV28 to TRBJ2-7; the junction holds 8 bases that match TRBD1. The clonotype was recovered from a man between 50 and 59 years old with acute or convalescent COVID-19. The bases are TGTGCCAGCAGTCCGACAGGGGAGTTACCCTACGAGCAGTACTTC. Its protein is CASSPTGELPYEQYF.